This T cell receptor (beta chain) was identified during a study of blood T cell repertoires in COVID-19. Measured with immunoSEQ multiplex PCR; TCRdb has only the in-frame clones, and not every one. Of approximately 350,000 clones detected, around 89% appear once; the ten largest clones hold more than 0.95%. The sample comprised peripheral blood. The receptor was derived from a man in his forties with acute or convalescent COVID-19.

The DNA for the CDR3 is TGCGCCAGCAGCCAACCTAGCACGACTAGCGGGACGCAGTATTTT. It encodes CASSQPSTTSGTQYF. The chain carries TRBV4-1 and TRBJ2-3, with TRBD2 matching 10 bases. V lost 2 bases, J lost 9 bases, and 8 bases stayed unmatched. Per germline, CDR1 MGHRA and CDR2 YSYEKL. CDR3 length: 15 amino acids.